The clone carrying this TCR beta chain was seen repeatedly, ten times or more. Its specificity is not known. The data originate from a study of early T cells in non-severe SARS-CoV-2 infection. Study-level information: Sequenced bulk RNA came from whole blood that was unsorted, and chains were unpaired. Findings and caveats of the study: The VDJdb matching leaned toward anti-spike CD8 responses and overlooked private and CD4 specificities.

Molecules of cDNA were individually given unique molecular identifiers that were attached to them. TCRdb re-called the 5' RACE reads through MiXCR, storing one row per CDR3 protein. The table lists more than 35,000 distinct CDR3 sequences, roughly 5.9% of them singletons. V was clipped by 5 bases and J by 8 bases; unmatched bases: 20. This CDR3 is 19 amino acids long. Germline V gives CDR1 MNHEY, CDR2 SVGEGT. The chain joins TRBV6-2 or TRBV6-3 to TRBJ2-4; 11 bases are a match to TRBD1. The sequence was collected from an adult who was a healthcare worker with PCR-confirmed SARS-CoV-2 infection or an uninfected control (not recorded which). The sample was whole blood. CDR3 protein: CASSQTRRTGGSSRYIQYF. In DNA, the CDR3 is TGTGCCAGCAGTCAAACGAGGCGGACAGGGGGCTCGTCGAGGTACATTCAGTACTTC.